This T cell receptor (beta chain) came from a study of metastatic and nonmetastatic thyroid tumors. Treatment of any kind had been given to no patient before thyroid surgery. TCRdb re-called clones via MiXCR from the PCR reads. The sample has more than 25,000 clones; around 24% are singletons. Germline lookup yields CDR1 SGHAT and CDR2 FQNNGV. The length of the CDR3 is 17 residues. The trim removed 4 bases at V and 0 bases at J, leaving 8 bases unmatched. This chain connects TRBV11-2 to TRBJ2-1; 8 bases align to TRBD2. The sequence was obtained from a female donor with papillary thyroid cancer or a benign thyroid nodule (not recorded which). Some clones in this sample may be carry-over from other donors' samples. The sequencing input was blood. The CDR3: CASSYRLAPSSYNEQFF. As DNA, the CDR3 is TGTGCCAGCAGCTATCGACTAGCGCCAAGCTCCTACAATGAGCAGTTCTTC.